One and the same sample provided the 28 T cell receptor beta chains below, sequenced in a study of T cells in Graves' hyperthyroidism and ophthalmopathy. TCR beta CDR3 regions were amplified from RNA transcripts. The study used the HTBI primer set for a first-round RT-PCR of the TCR CDR3. TCRdb processed the multiplex PCR reads anew with MiXCR; each CDR3 protein has one entry. Of 300,000 to 450,000 distinct CDR3 sequences detected, 15% to 20% appear once; the ten largest clones hold 15% to 18%. Input material: blood. These TCRs come from a woman between 40 and 55 years old with Graves' ophthalmopathy.

This clonotype was observed at least ten times. The V gene is TRBV28, the J gene TRBJ2-7, with a weak D call TRBD1 (5 bases). The CDR3 totals 13 residues. V was pared by 5 bases and J by 3 bases, with 11 bases between. Per the germline V gene, CDR1 is MDHEN and CDR2 is SYDVKM. The DNA for the CDR3 is TGTGCCAGCAGTACAACCGACAGCTACGAGCAGTACTTC. This translates into CASSTTDSYEQYF. Based on the CDR3 plus reference TRBV28 and TRBJ2-7, the full variable domain is DVKVTQSSRYLVKRTGEKVFLECVQDMDHENMFWYRQDPGLGLRLIYFSYDVKMKEKGDIPEGYSVSREKKERFSLILESASTNQTSMYLCASSTTDSYEQYFGPGTRLTVT.

This clonotype was seen many times. This rearrangement joins TRBV28 to TRBJ2-1, with D perhaps given as TRBD1 or TRBD2 (5 bases each). This CDR3 has 17 residues. Germline assignment: CDR1 MDHEN and CDR2 SYDVKM. Trimming took 8 bases from V and 7 from J, leaving 27 bases between them. CDR3 DNA sequence: TGTGCCAGCCGAAACTTGCTGTGGGGGAGCTTAGGAAATGAGCAGTTCTTC. Its translation is CASRNLLWGSLGNEQFF.

V and J are TRBV12-3 or TRBV12-4 and TRBJ2-7; 13 nucleotides match TRBD2. With V trimmed by 5 bases and J by 3 bases, 7 bases remained unmatched. The CDR3 runs 16 residues. CDR3 region: CASSLKGLAGNYEQYF. CDR3 DNA sequence: TGTGCCAGCAGTCTAAAGGGACTAGCGGGAAACTACGAGCAGTACTTC.

The chain uses TRBV6-1 and TRBJ1-2; D might be TRBD1 (5 bases). CDR3 length: 15 residues. From germline, CDR1 is MNHNS and CDR2 SASEGT. V lost 1 base and J 4 bases, leaving 13 bases between the germline ends. CDR3 sequence: CASSEDFWGVYGYTF. DNA for the CDR3: TGTGCCAGCAGTGAAGATTTTTGGGGGGTCTATGGCTACACCTTC.

Concerning this clonotype: A much larger clone differs from this one at a single base, so this may be a read error. V gene TRBV4-1 combines with J gene TRBJ2-7, with a possible D match to TRBD2 (6 bases). V lost 0 bases and J lost 5, with 17 bases in between. Germline V gives CDR1 MGHRA, CDR2 YSYEKL. This CDR3 has 16 residues. In nucleotides, the CDR3 is TGCGCCAGCAGCCAAGATTTGATAGCGGTAGCCCACGAGCAGTACTTC. It encodes CASSQDLIAVAHEQYF.

This clonotype was detected many times. This chain connects TRBV7-3 to TRBJ2-7, with D uncertain. Trimming removed 0 bases from V and 4 bases from J, with 28 bases in between. CDR3 length equals 20 residues. Germline assignment: CDR1 SGHTA and CDR2 FQGTGA. As DNA, the CDR3 is TGTGCCAGCAGCTTAACCTACCCCCTAATCGGTTCGGCGGATCCTTACGAGCAGTACTTC. It encodes CASSLTYPLIGSADPYEQYF.

This clonotype was recorded many times. V usage is TRBV10-3 and J usage is TRBJ1-3; the D is unclear. The CDR3 spans 17 residues. CDR1 is ENHRY and CDR2 is SYGVKD in the germline V gene. V lost 2 bases, J lost 0 bases, and 14 bases lay in between. The CDR3 DNA sequence: TGTGCCATCAGTGAGCTTTTGTGGGCAGACTCTGGAAACACCATATATTTT. Its translation: CAISELLWADSGNTIYF.

There are many counts of this clonotype. The rearrangement joins TRBV5-1 to TRBJ2-7, with 8 bases matching TRBD2. Germline CDR1 reads SGHRS; CDR2 reads YFSETQ. The V and J ends lost 4 bases and 4 bases, in that order; junction bases with no gene match: 10. The CDR3 is 15 residues long. The CDR3 is CASSQTSGQRYEQYF. The CDR3 DNA reads TGCGCCAGCAGCCAAACTAGCGGCCAACGTTACGAGCAGTACTTC. Full variable domain (outside the CDR3, taken from reference TRBV5-1 and TRBJ2-7): KAGVTQTPRYLIKTRGQQVTLSCSPISGHRSVSWYQQTPGQGLQFLFEYFSETQRNKGNFPGRFSGRQFSNSRSEMNVSTLELGDSALYLCASSQTSGQRYEQYFGPGTRLTVT.

This clonotype has ten or more counts. J is TRBJ2-5 and V is TRBV29-1, with D unclear. Per germline, CDR1 SQVTM and CDR2 ANQGSEA. This CDR3 comprises 13 residues. V was pared by 3 bases and J by 5 bases, with 13 bases between. DNA of the CDR3: TGCAGCGTTGATCGGGCCAGTCGGGAGACCCAGTACTTC. Protein product: CSVDRASRETQYF.

This clonotype was recorded many times. The gene calls are TRBV29-1 and TRBJ1-5; TRBD1 might be the D (5 bases). The germline V gene has CDR1 SQVTM and CDR2 ANQGSEA. Trimming shortened V by 3 bases and J by 8 bases, and 14 bases separated the two germline ends. This CDR3 region has 13 residues. CDR3 DNA sequence: TGCAGCGTTGAGACAGAGGGGATGGAGCCCCAGCATTTT. It yields the protein CSVETEGMEPQHF.

At least ten counts were recorded for this clonotype. The rearrangement links TRBV7-3 to TRBJ1-2; perhaps TRBD1 as D (5 bases). Trimming shortened V by 4 bases and J by 7 bases, and 13 bases separated the two germline ends. The CDR3 spans 13 residues. Germline V lookup: CDR1 SGHTA, CDR2 FQGTGA. The CDR3 here is CASSSRALGGYTF. As DNA, the CDR3 is TGTGCCAGCAGCTCCAGGGCCCTGGGTGGCTACACCTTC.

For this clonotype: A much larger clone lies one base from this, so it may be a read error. V gene TRBV7-2 combines with J gene TRBJ2-7; perhaps D is TRBD1 or TRBD2 (6 bases each). Germline CDR1 is SGHTA and CDR2 is FQGNSA. The CDR3 contains 15 residues. The CDR3, as DNA: TGTGTCAGCAGCTTTCAGGGGAGGAGCTCCTACGAGCAGTACTTC. Encoded protein: CVSSFQGRSSYEQYF.

This clonotype was seen many times. The genes are TRBV6-2 or TRBV6-3 and TRBJ1-2, with a possible D match to TRBD1 (5 bases). V lost 0 bases, J lost 5 bases, and 19 bases lay in between. The CDR3 has 17 amino acids. Germline CDR1 MNHEY, CDR2 SVGEGT. The CDR3 protein is CASSYSVIATEIYGYTF. The CDR3 DNA reads as TGTGCCAGCAGTTACTCTGTTATCGCGACAGAGATTTATGGCTACACCTTC.

This clonotype was observed a handful of times. J is TRBJ2-5 and V is TRBV5-1, with a possible D match to TRBD1 (6 bases). CDR1 and CDR2 (germline): SGHRS, YFSETQ. The CDR3 loop spans 17 amino acids. V lost 0 bases to trimming and J lost 2 bases, with 17 bases between them. CDR3 in amino acids: CASSLETWTERQETQYF. In nucleotides, the CDR3 is TGCGCCAGCAGCTTGGAAACATGGACAGAAAGACAAGAGACCCAGTACTTC.

At least ten counts were recorded for this clonotype. The chain has TRBV24-1 and TRBJ2-2; TRBD1 might be the D (5 bases). V lost 0 bases to trimming and J lost 6 bases, with 7 bases between them. CDR3 length: 14 amino acids. CDR1 is KGHDR, CDR2 SFDVKD, per germline. The CDR3 reads CATSDLGAAGELFF. The CDR3 region has the DNA TGTGCCACCAGTGATTTGGGGGCCGCCGGGGAGCTGTTTTTT.

This chain uses TRBV10-3 with TRBJ2-7; D is undetermined. Germline V gene sequence: CDR1 ENHRY, CDR2 SYGVKD. The CDR3 has 12 residues. With 0 bases removed from V and 4 bases from J, the gap between germline ends came to 4 bases. The CDR3 region has the DNA TGTGCCATCAGTGAGTCAGAATACGAGCAGTACTTC. Translation gives CAISESEYEQYF.

J is TRBJ2-7 and V is TRBV6-1, with D hard to call. V was shortened by 7 bases and J by 0 bases, with 19 bases between the two germline ends. The CDR3 sequence is 16 residues long. Germline CDR1 and CDR2: MNHNS and SASEGT. The CDR3 here is CASTIVGTFPSYEQYF. The CDR3 DNA reads TGTGCCAGCACTATTGTCGGCACGTTTCCCTCCTACGAGCAGTACTTC.

In this sample, this clonotype turned up many times. The chain carries TRBV7-9 and TRBJ2-2; the D gene is possibly TRBD1 (6 bases). CDR3 length: 15 amino acids. CDR1 is SEHNR and CDR2 is FQNEAQ in the germline V gene (reference sequence). Between the trimmed V and J ends, which lost 0 bases and 1 base, there was a span of 6 bases. The CDR3 region has the DNA TGTGCCAGCAGCTTAGCCAGGGGGAACACCGGGGAGCTGTTTTTT. Translation gives CASSLARGNTGELFF. The whole variable domain, filled in from reference TRBV7-9 and TRBJ2-2, reads DTGVSQNPRHKITKRGQNVTFRCDPISEHNRLYWYRQTLGQGPEFLTYFQNEAQLEKSRLLSDRFSAERPKGSFSTLEIQRTEQGDSAMYLCASSLARGNTGELFFGEGSRLTVL.

This clonotype was detected many times. V is TRBV12-3 or TRBV12-4 and J is TRBJ2-2; the D gene is possibly TRBD2 (6 bases). V lost 3 bases to trimming and J lost 2 bases, with 13 bases between them. CDR3 size: 16 residues. The CDR3 region is CASSFLAGSNTGELFF. Written as DNA, the CDR3 is TGTGCCAGCAGTTTCCTGGCGGGATCTAACACCGGGGAGCTGTTTTTT.

This clonotype was found many times. The genes are TRBV11-1 and TRBJ1-1; D uncertain. Germline V gives CDR1 SGHAT, CDR2 FQDESV (reference sequence). There are 16 residues in the CDR3. Trimming left V 5 bases short and J 1 base short, with 17 bases between. The CDR3 loop reads CASSQRRGWGNTEAFF. Here the CDR3 DNA reads TGTGCCAGCAGCCAAAGGCGGGGTTGGGGGAACACTGAAGCTTTCTTT.

The V gene is TRBV12-3 or TRBV12-4, the J gene TRBJ2-5; the match to TRBD1 covers 7 bases. The CDR3 contains 15 residues. After removal of 1 base from V and 3 bases from J, the junction contained 5 bases not matched to a gene. The CDR3 coding sequence is TGTGCCAGCAGTTTAGGACAGGGCGAGAAAGAGACCCAGTACTTC. This encodes CASSLGQGEKETQYF.

This clonotype was counted at least ten times. V is TRBV10-3 and J is TRBJ1-5; tentative D call: TRBD1 (6 bases). Trimming left V 0 bases short and J 0 bases short, with 12 bases between. CDR3 length: 17 amino acids. Germline assignment: CDR1 ENHRY and CDR2 SYGVKD. CDR3 residues: CAISESGQFNSNQPQHF. CDR3 nucleotides: TGTGCCATCAGTGAGTCTGGACAGTTCAATAGCAATCAGCCCCAGCATTTT.

This clonotype occurred many times. The chain couples TRBV5-1 to TRBJ1-1, with D unresolved. V lost 3 bases to trimming and J lost 5 bases, with 17 bases between them. This CDR3 contains 15 residues. CDR1 is SGHRS and CDR2 is YFSETQ in the germline V gene. The chain's CDR3 is CASSSAWTPGTEAFF. The CDR3 DNA is TGCGCCAGCAGCTCCGCTTGGACGCCGGGGACTGAAGCTTTCTTT. Based on the CDR3 plus reference TRBV5-1 and TRBJ1-1, the full variable domain is KAGVTQTPRYLIKTRGQQVTLSCSPISGHRSVSWYQQTPGQGLQFLFEYFSETQRNKGNFPGRFSGRQFSNSRSEMNVSTLELGDSALYLCASSSAWTPGTEAFFGQGTRLTVV.

This clonotype has just a few counts. The V call is TRBV12-3 or TRBV12-4, the J call TRBJ1-5; D is unclear. The CDR3 sequence is 14 residues long. V dropped 3 bases and J dropped 9 bases, with 15 bases sitting between them. CDR3 DNA: TGTGCCAGCAGTTTCGCGGGAAAAGGTCCGCCCCAGCATTTT. It codes for CASSFAGKGPPQHF.

This clonotype was counted many times. This chain connects TRBV11-2 to TRBJ2-2; 9 bases line up with TRBD1. J lost 6 bases, V lost 4 bases, and 6 bases had no gene match. Germline CDR1 SGHAT, CDR2 FQNNGV. The CDR3 is 15 residues long. The chain's CDR3 is CASSWAGTGPGELFF. CDR3 coding DNA: TGTGCCAGCAGCTGGGCGGGGACAGGGCCCGGGGAGCTGTTTTTT. Full variable domain (remainder filled in from reference TRBV11-2 and TRBJ2-2): EAGVAQSPRYKIIEKRQSVAFWCNPISGHATLYWYQQILGQGPKLLIQFQNNGVVDDSQLPKDRFSAERLKGVDSTLKIQPAKLEDSAVYLCASSWAGTGPGELFFGEGSRLTVL.

At least ten counts were recorded for this clonotype. An end of the junction differs from the germline gene, which may be a read error. The chain couples TRBV14 to TRBJ2-7, with D possibly being TRBD1 or TRBD2 (6 bases each). CDR1 is SGHDN and CDR2 is FVKESK in the germline V gene. The CDR3 runs 14 residues. The CDR3 loop is CASSQGGGGYEQYF. DNA for the CDR3: TGCGCCAGCAGCCAAGGGGGAGGTGGGTACGAGCAGTACTTC. The whole variable domain, remainder taken from reference TRBV14 and TRBJ2-7, is EAGVTQFPSHSVIEKGQTVTLRCDPISGHDNLYWYRRVMGKEIKFLLHFVKESKQDESGMPNNRFLAERTGGTYSTLKVQPAELEDSGVYFCASSQGGGGYEQYFGPGTRLTVT.

This clonotype was seen at least ten times. The rearrangement links TRBV5-1 to TRBJ1-1; 9 nucleotides match TRBD1. V was pared by 4 bases and J by 5 bases, with 6 bases of the junction left unmatched. CDR3 size: 14 residues. Germline V gives CDR1 SGHRS, CDR2 YFSETQ. The CDR3 nucleotides are TGCGCCAGCAGCACCGGGACAGGGCAGACTGAAGCTTTCTTT. The encoded protein is CASSTGTGQTEAFF.

At least ten counts were recorded for this clonotype. This chain connects TRBV7-2 to TRBJ1-1; D gene unclear. The CDR3 extends over 13 amino acids. Trimming cost V 5 bases and J 5 bases, with 12 bases left between them. Germline loops: CDR1 SGHTA, CDR2 FQGNSA. The CDR3 DNA reads TGTGCCAGCAGCCAGGAAAGTCGGACTGAAGCTTTCTTT. Its protein product is CASSQESRTEAFF.